This TCR beta chain was captured in a study of radiotherapy plus CTLA-4 blockade in lung cancer. Germline V gene data show CDR1 as SGHTA and CDR2 as FQGNSA. The CDR3 is 16 residues long. V shed 5 bases and J shed 0 bases, with 14 bases lying between them. This clone was found many times. Generated by immunoSEQ multiplex PCR, the TCRdb table keeps only in-frame clones and is missing some. Found here are tens of thousands of clones, over 60% of them singletons; the top ten hold about a tenth. This specimen consisted of peripheral blood, obtained from a patient treated with radiotherapy plus ipilimumab. The origin of this receptor is a human donor with non-small cell lung cancer who had stable disease on radiotherapy plus ipilimumab. This rearrangement joins TRBV7-2 to TRBJ1-3, with TRBD1 as a possible D gene (5 bases). CDR3 DNA sequence: TGTGCCAGCAGCCCGACCCAGGGTCTCTCTGGAAACACCATATATTTT. Protein: CASSPTQGLSGNTIYF.